The rows below give T cell receptor beta chains drawn from one sample of a study of blood T cell repertoires in COVID-19. Sequencing used immunoSEQ multiplex PCR; TCRdb keeps in-frame clones, though not all of them. The sample records fewer than 300,000 clones, about 89% being singletons. Specimen: peripheral blood. The receptors were sampled from a man in his forties or fifties who had recovered from COVID-19. Each CDR3 is given with its conserved first and last residue. The order of the fields is CDR3 protein, CDR3 DNA, clone size, V gene, D gene, J gene. D genes are given only for firm matches. Clone sizes are given selectively: once, few, many, or a class where the clone is expanded.

CDR3aa: CASSLGTSGKGEQFF; CDR3nt: TGCGCCAGCAGCTTGGGGACTAGCGGGAAGGGAGAGCAGTTCTTC; abundance: once; v_gene: TRBV5-1; d_gene: TRBD2; j_gene: TRBJ2-1
CDR3aa: CASGGDRGRGELFF; CDR3nt: TGCGCCAGCGGGGGAGACAGGGGCCGCGGGGAGCTGTTTTTT; abundance: NA; v_gene: TRBV5-1; d_gene: TRBD1; j_gene: TRBJ2-2
CDR3aa: CASSLVRGEGETQYF; CDR3nt: TGTGCCAGCAGCTTAGTGCGGGGGGAAGGAGAGACCCAGTACTTC; abundance: NA; v_gene: TRBV7-2; d_gene: TRBD2; j_gene: TRBJ2-5
CDR3aa: CSVEDPWTSGTNTGELFF; CDR3nt: TGCAGCGTTGAAGATCCTTGGACTAGCGGGACTAACACCGGGGAGCTGTTTTTT; abundance: NA; v_gene: TRBV29-1; d_gene: TRBD2; j_gene: TRBJ2-2
CDR3aa: CASSPWTGGDTEAFF; CDR3nt: TGTGCCAGCAGCCCCTGGACAGGGGGGGACACTGAAGCTTTCTTT; abundance: NA; v_gene: TRBV14; d_gene: TRBD1; j_gene: TRBJ1-1
CDR3aa: CASSLTGGGHEQYF; CDR3nt: TGTGCCAGCAGCTTAACGGGAGGGGGTCACGAGCAGTACTTC; abundance: NA; v_gene: TRBV13; d_gene: TRBD2; j_gene: TRBJ2-7
CDR3aa: CASNPPTGLGDEQFF; CDR3nt: TGTGCCAGCAACCCGCCCACAGGTTTGGGTGATGAGCAGTTCTTC; abundance: NA; v_gene: TRBV7-2; d_gene: NA; j_gene: TRBJ2-1
CDR3aa: CASSYSGQGTEKLFF; CDR3nt: TGTGCCAGCAGTTACTCGGGGCAGGGGACTGAAAAACTGTTTTTT; abundance: NA; v_gene: TRBV6-5; d_gene: NA; j_gene: TRBJ1-4
CDR3aa: CASSVNGPVGDEQYF; CDR3nt: TGTGCCAGCAGCGTTAACGGGCCTGTCGGGGACGAGCAGTACTTC; abundance: NA; v_gene: TRBV7-2; d_gene: NA; j_gene: TRBJ2-7
CDR3aa: CASSLGGSGYTF; CDR3nt: TGTGCCAGCAGCCTCGGGGGTTCGGGCTACACCTTC; abundance: NA; v_gene: TRBV14; d_gene: NA; j_gene: TRBJ1-2
CDR3aa: CSVSGRDADTQYF; CDR3nt: TGCAGCGTTAGCGGGAGGGATGCAGATACGCAGTATTTT; abundance: NA; v_gene: TRBV29-1; d_gene: TRBD2; j_gene: TRBJ2-3
CDR3aa: CASSQDAGIPNYGYTF; CDR3nt: TGCGCCAGCAGCCAAGACGCCGGGATTCCTAACTATGGCTACACCTTC; abundance: NA; v_gene: TRBV4-3; d_gene: NA; j_gene: TRBJ1-2
CDR3aa: CASSLDWGDNEKLFF; CDR3nt: TGTGCCAGCAGTCTCGACTGGGGGGATAATGAAAAACTGTTTTTT; abundance: NA; v_gene: TRBV25-1; d_gene: NA; j_gene: TRBJ1-4
CDR3aa: CASSQSGGGTGELFF; CDR3nt: TGTGCCAGCAGCCAGAGCGGGGGCGGAACCGGGGAGCTGTTTTTT; abundance: few; v_gene: TRBV6-6; d_gene: TRBD2; j_gene: TRBJ2-2
CDR3aa: CATTGHINSPLHF; CDR3nt: TGTGCCACCACAGGACACATTAATTCACCCCTCCACTTT; abundance: few; v_gene: TRBV24-1; d_gene: NA; j_gene: TRBJ1-6
CDR3aa: CASSIQRGSSTDTQYF; CDR3nt: TGTGCCAGTAGTATTCAGCGGGGGAGTAGCACAGATACGCAGTATTTT; abundance: NA; v_gene: TRBV19; d_gene: TRBD2; j_gene: TRBJ2-3
CDR3aa: CASSLASGGTGELFF; CDR3nt: TGTGCCAGCAGTCTTGCTAGCGGGGGAACCGGGGAGCTGTTTTTT; abundance: NA; v_gene: TRBV27; d_gene: TRBD2; j_gene: TRBJ2-2
CDR3aa: CASSFLPTGTGELFF; CDR3nt: TGTGCCAGCAGTTTTCTACCGACAGGGACCGGGGAGCTGTTTTTT; abundance: NA; v_gene: TRBV6-5; d_gene: TRBD1; j_gene: TRBJ2-2
CDR3aa: CASSVGLGPRDTEAFF; CDR3nt: TGTGCCAGCAGCGTAGGTTTGGGGCCTAGGGACACTGAAGCTTTCTTT; abundance: NA; v_gene: TRBV9; d_gene: NA; j_gene: TRBJ1-1
CDR3aa: CASSLRLEETQYF; CDR3nt: TGCGCCAGCAGCTTAAGACTGGAAGAGACCCAGTACTTC; abundance: once; v_gene: TRBV5-1; d_gene: NA; j_gene: TRBJ2-5
CDR3aa: CASRLTSGGPGTQYF; CDR3nt: TGTGCCAGCAGACTGACTAGCGGGGGGCCCGGGACCCAGTACTTC; abundance: NA; v_gene: TRBV7-2; d_gene: TRBD2; j_gene: TRBJ2-5
CDR3aa: CASRSLTGVGYGYTF; CDR3nt: TGTGCCAGCAGATCCCTGACAGGGGTGGGTTATGGCTACACCTTC; abundance: once; v_gene: TRBV6-5; d_gene: TRBD1; j_gene: TRBJ1-2
CDR3aa: CASSFWETGDTQYF; CDR3nt: TGCGCCAGCAGCTTCTGGGAGACCGGCGATACGCAGTATTTT; abundance: NA; v_gene: TRBV5-1; d_gene: NA; j_gene: TRBJ2-3
CDR3aa: CASSSPDRGGNTQYF; CDR3nt: TGTGCCAGCAGCTCCCCTGACAGGGGGGGTAATACGCAGTATTTT; abundance: NA; v_gene: TRBV7-9; d_gene: TRBD1; j_gene: TRBJ2-3
CDR3aa: CATSDQGEQYF; CDR3nt: TGTGCCACCAGTGACCAGGGGGAGCAGTACTTC; abundance: NA; v_gene: TRBV24-1; d_gene: NA; j_gene: TRBJ2-7
CDR3aa: CASSLTGPQDTQYF; CDR3nt: TGTGCCAGCAGCTTAACAGGTCCTCAAGATACGCAGTATTTT; abundance: many; v_gene: TRBV5-5; d_gene: NA; j_gene: TRBJ2-3
CDR3aa: CASSQDLADEQFF; CDR3nt: TGTGCCAGCAGCCAAGATCTTGCAGATGAGCAGTTCTTC; abundance: once; v_gene: TRBV3-1/TRBV3-2; d_gene: NA; j_gene: TRBJ2-1
CDR3aa: CASSLGGLDGYTF; CDR3nt: TGTGCCAGCAGTTTAGGGGGGCTGGATGGCTACACCTTC; abundance: NA; v_gene: TRBV12-3/TRBV12-4; d_gene: NA; j_gene: TRBJ1-2
CDR3aa: CASRKGQKNEQYF; CDR3nt: TGTGCCAGCAGGAAGGGACAGAAAAACGAGCAGTACTTC; abundance: NA; v_gene: TRBV12-3/TRBV12-4; d_gene: TRBD1; j_gene: TRBJ2-7
CDR3aa: CASSPTSPGKTQYF; CDR3nt: TGCGCCAGCAGCCCGACTAGTCCAGGAAAGACCCAGTACTTC; abundance: once; v_gene: TRBV4-3; d_gene: NA; j_gene: TRBJ2-5
CDR3aa: CASSKGPPLQYEQYF; CDR3nt: TGTGCCAGTAGTAAGGGGCCCCCTTTGCAGTACGAGCAGTACTTC; abundance: NA; v_gene: TRBV19; d_gene: NA; j_gene: TRBJ2-7
CDR3aa: CAISESSGPTNEKLFF; CDR3nt: TGTGCCATCAGTGAGTCGAGCGGCCCAACTAATGAAAAACTGTTTTTT; abundance: few; v_gene: TRBV10-3; d_gene: NA; j_gene: TRBJ1-4
CDR3aa: CAWGGAVKTDTQYF; CDR3nt: TGTGCCTGGGGGGGGGCCGTAAAGACAGATACGCAGTATTTT; abundance: once; v_gene: TRBV30; d_gene: NA; j_gene: TRBJ2-3